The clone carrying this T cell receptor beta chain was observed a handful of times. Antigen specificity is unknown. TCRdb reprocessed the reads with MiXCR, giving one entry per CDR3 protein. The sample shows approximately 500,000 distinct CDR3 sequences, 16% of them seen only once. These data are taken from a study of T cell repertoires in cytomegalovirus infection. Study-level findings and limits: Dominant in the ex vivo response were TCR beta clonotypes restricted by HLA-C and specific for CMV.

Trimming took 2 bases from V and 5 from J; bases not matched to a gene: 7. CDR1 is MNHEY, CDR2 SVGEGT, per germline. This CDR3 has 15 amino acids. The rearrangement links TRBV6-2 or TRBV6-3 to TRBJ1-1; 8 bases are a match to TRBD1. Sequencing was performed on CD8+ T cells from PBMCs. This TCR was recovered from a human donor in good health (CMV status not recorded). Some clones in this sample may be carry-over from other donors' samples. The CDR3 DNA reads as TGTGCCAGCAGTTACCTACCGACAGGGGAAACTGAAGCTTTCTTT. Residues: CASSYLPTGETEAFF.